A selection of T cell receptor beta chains follows, all from one sample in a study of T cells in Graves' hyperthyroidism and ophthalmopathy. MiXCR, run by TCRdb on the multiplex PCR reads, gives a single entry per CDR3 protein. The table shows hundreds of thousands of distinct CDR3 sequences, with about 14% occurring only once. Sample: blood. These receptor sequences come from a woman aged 40 to 50 with Graves' hyperthyroidism. Both conserved end residues are part of each CDR3. The order of the fields is D gene, J gene, clone size, CDR3 length, V gene, CDR3 protein, CDR3 DNA. A D gene is named only where the DNA matches it firmly. The listing skips clone size in some rows; elsewhere it reads once, few, many or a size class.

d_call: -; j_call: TRBJ2-7; clone_size: -; cdr3_length: 11; v_call: TRBV12-3/TRBV12-4; cdr3_aa: CASSFSLEQYF; cdr3_nt: TGTGCCAGCAGTTTCTCTTTAGAGCAGTACTTC
d_call: TRBD2; j_call: TRBJ2-5; clone_size: -; cdr3_length: 18; v_call: TRBV9; cdr3_aa: CASSETSGRAWVEETQYF; cdr3_nt: TGTGCCAGCAGCGAGACTAGCGGGAGGGCCTGGGTCGAGGAGACCCAGTACTTC
d_call: TRBD1; j_call: TRBJ2-7; clone_size: many; cdr3_length: 14; v_call: TRBV5-5; cdr3_aa: CASSSTGGNYEQYF; cdr3_nt: TGTGCCAGCAGCTCGACAGGGGGTAACTACGAGCAGTACTTC
d_call: TRBD1; j_call: TRBJ2-7; clone_size: many; cdr3_length: 14; v_call: TRBV20-1; cdr3_aa: CSAGPGQGHYEQYF; cdr3_nt: TGCAGTGCTGGCCCGGGACAGGGACACTACGAGCAGTACTTC
d_call: -; j_call: TRBJ1-5; clone_size: few; cdr3_length: 17; v_call: TRBV12-3/TRBV12-4; cdr3_aa: CASSLGARGARNQPQHF; cdr3_nt: TGTGCCAGCAGTTTAGGGGCCCGGGGGGCCCGTAATCAGCCCCAGCATTTT
d_call: -; j_call: TRBJ2-3; clone_size: -; cdr3_length: 12; v_call: TRBV20-1; cdr3_aa: CSAKTLTDTQYF; cdr3_nt: TGCAGTGCCAAGACACTGACAGATACGCAGTATTTT
d_call: -; j_call: TRBJ2-5; clone_size: -; cdr3_length: 13; v_call: TRBV5-1; cdr3_aa: CASRGSIQETQYF; cdr3_nt: TGCGCCAGCAGGGGGTCTATCCAAGAGACCCAGTACTTC
d_call: -; j_call: TRBJ2-7; clone_size: many; cdr3_length: 16; v_call: TRBV19; cdr3_aa: CANPVHPTGTNYEQYF; cdr3_nt: TGTGCCAACCCCGTCCACCCAACCGGGACCAACTACGAGCAGTACTTC
d_call: TRBD1; j_call: TRBJ2-7; clone_size: -; cdr3_length: 13; v_call: TRBV6-4; cdr3_aa: CASIRGLSYEQYF; cdr3_nt: TGTGCCAGCATCAGGGGGCTGTCCTACGAGCAGTACTTC
d_call: TRBD2; j_call: TRBJ2-3; clone_size: many; cdr3_length: 18; v_call: TRBV11-2; cdr3_aa: CASSLRRTSGRGLATQYF; cdr3_nt: TGTGCCAGCAGCTTAAGGCGGACTAGCGGGAGGGGGTTGGCTACGCAGTATTTT
d_call: -; j_call: TRBJ1-2; clone_size: many; cdr3_length: 14; v_call: TRBV6-1; cdr3_aa: CASSEKGPAYGYTF; cdr3_nt: TGTGCCAGCAGTGAAAAGGGACCGGCGTATGGCTACACCTTC
d_call: TRBD2; j_call: TRBJ2-1; clone_size: many; cdr3_length: 17; v_call: TRBV10-3; cdr3_aa: CAISESKAGGPYNEQFF; cdr3_nt: TGTGCCATCAGTGAGTCGAAGGCGGGGGGTCCCTACAATGAGCAGTTCTTC
d_call: TRBD2; j_call: TRBJ2-3; clone_size: many; cdr3_length: 23; v_call: TRBV29-1; cdr3_aa: CSVEADPFFSGRAVDRPPDTQYF; cdr3_nt: TGCAGCGTTGAAGCAGATCCTTTCTTTAGCGGGAGGGCAGTGGATCGCCCGCCAGATACGCAGTATTTT
d_call: TRBD1; j_call: TRBJ2-3; clone_size: many; cdr3_length: 14; v_call: TRBV5-1; cdr3_aa: CASSPRQGTDTQYF; cdr3_nt: TGCGCCAGCAGCCCTAGACAGGGGACAGATACGCAGTATTTT
d_call: -; j_call: TRBJ1-1; clone_size: -; cdr3_length: 14; v_call: TRBV30; cdr3_aa: CAWSRPGGGTEAFF; cdr3_nt: TGTGCCTGGAGCCGGCCCGGGGGGGGAACTGAAGCTTTCTTT
d_call: -; j_call: TRBJ2-1; clone_size: many; cdr3_length: 11; v_call: TRBV28; cdr3_aa: CASSLLNEQFF; cdr3_nt: TGTGCCAGCAGCTTACTCAATGAGCAGTTCTTC
d_call: -; j_call: TRBJ2-1; clone_size: -; cdr3_length: 11; v_call: TRBV28; cdr3_aa: CASSPAYEQFF; cdr3_nt: TGTGCCAGCAGTCCCGCCTATGAGCAGTTCTTC
d_call: TRBD2; j_call: TRBJ2-1; clone_size: many; cdr3_length: 14; v_call: TRBV2; cdr3_aa: CASIASGSGNEQFF; cdr3_nt: TGTGCCAGCATTGCTAGCGGGAGTGGGAATGAGCAGTTCTTC
d_call: TRBD2; j_call: TRBJ2-7; clone_size: few; cdr3_length: 11; v_call: TRBV30; cdr3_aa: CACAGGYEQYF; cdr3_nt: TGTGCCTGCGCGGGAGGTTACGAGCAGTACTTC
d_call: -; j_call: TRBJ1-1; clone_size: many; cdr3_length: 15; v_call: TRBV30; cdr3_aa: CAWSVLGSMNTEAFF; cdr3_nt: TGTGCCTGGAGTGTACTGGGGTCAATGAACACTGAAGCTTTCTTT
d_call: -; j_call: TRBJ2-1; clone_size: few; cdr3_length: 15; v_call: TRBV6-1; cdr3_aa: CASSEHQGNYNEQFF; cdr3_nt: TGTGCCAGCAGTGAGCACCAGGGTAACTACAATGAGCAGTTCTTC
d_call: -; j_call: TRBJ2-1; clone_size: few; cdr3_length: 15; v_call: TRBV6-2/TRBV6-3; cdr3_aa: CASSDPSSHYNEQFF; cdr3_nt: TGTGCCAGCAGCGATCCATCATCGCACTACAATGAGCAGTTCTTC
d_call: -; j_call: TRBJ1-5; clone_size: -; cdr3_length: 15; v_call: TRBV28; cdr3_aa: CASSVGGGRNQPQHF; cdr3_nt: TGTGCCAGCAGCGTAGGTGGCGGAAGAAATCAGCCCCAGCATTTT
d_call: -; j_call: TRBJ2-1; clone_size: many; cdr3_length: 13; v_call: TRBV5-1; cdr3_aa: CASSAGPHNEQFF; cdr3_nt: TGCGCCAGCAGCGCGGGACCCCACAATGAGCAGTTCTTC
d_call: -; j_call: TRBJ2-1; clone_size: -; cdr3_length: 16; v_call: TRBV19; cdr3_aa: CASSMSSRDPPVQQFF; cdr3_nt: TGTGCCAGTAGTATGTCTTCGCGGGATCCCCCTGTTCAGCAGTTCTTC
d_call: TRBD2; j_call: TRBJ2-7; clone_size: -; cdr3_length: 14; v_call: TRBV5-1; cdr3_aa: CASSSASGQYEQYF; cdr3_nt: TGCGCCAGCAGCTCCGCTAGCGGGCAGTACGAGCAGTACTTC
d_call: -; j_call: TRBJ1-2; clone_size: few; cdr3_length: 15; v_call: TRBV12-3/TRBV12-4; cdr3_aa: CASSQTGTTNYGYTF; cdr3_nt: TGTGCCAGCAGTCAAACAGGGACGACTAACTATGGCTACACCTTC
d_call: -; j_call: TRBJ2-2; clone_size: few; cdr3_length: 14; v_call: TRBV7-9; cdr3_aa: CASSLQGNTEELFF; cdr3_nt: TGTGCCAGCAGCTTACAGGGGAACACCGAGGAGCTGTTTTTT
d_call: -; j_call: TRBJ1-5; clone_size: many; cdr3_length: 16; v_call: TRBV13; cdr3_aa: CASSLGSGGSNQPQHF; cdr3_nt: TGTGCCAGCAGCTTAGGGAGCGGGGGCAGCAATCAGCCCCAGCATTTT
d_call: -; j_call: TRBJ2-1; clone_size: many; cdr3_length: 15; v_call: TRBV9; cdr3_aa: CASSDLVSSYNEQFF; cdr3_nt: TGTGCCAGCAGCGACCTGGTAAGCTCCTACAATGAGCAGTTCTTC
d_call: -; j_call: TRBJ1-6; clone_size: -; cdr3_length: 15; v_call: TRBV9; cdr3_aa: CASSVDSGVGSPLHF; cdr3_nt: TGTGCCAGCAGCGTAGATTCAGGCGTCGGTTCACCCCTCCACTTT
d_call: -; j_call: TRBJ1-1; clone_size: many; cdr3_length: 16; v_call: TRBV5-1; cdr3_aa: CASRPRDDFGNTEAFF; cdr3_nt: TGCGCCAGCAGACCCCGGGATGACTTCGGGAACACTGAAGCTTTCTTT
d_call: -; j_call: TRBJ2-7; clone_size: few; cdr3_length: 12; v_call: TRBV19; cdr3_aa: CASSYRVGEQYF; cdr3_nt: TGTGCCAGTAGTTACAGGGTGGGGGAGCAGTACTTC
d_call: -; j_call: TRBJ1-5; clone_size: many; cdr3_length: 18; v_call: TRBV12-3/TRBV12-4; cdr3_aa: CASSLSVRGGWGNQPQHF; cdr3_nt: TGTGCCAGCAGTTTATCAGTCCGAGGGGGTTGGGGCAATCAGCCCCAGCATTTT
d_call: -; j_call: TRBJ2-7; clone_size: many; cdr3_length: 16; v_call: TRBV11-2; cdr3_aa: CASSLEAAYNSYEQYF; cdr3_nt: TGTGCCAGCAGCTTAGAGGCAGCGTACAACTCCTACGAGCAGTACTTC
d_call: -; j_call: TRBJ2-7; clone_size: -; cdr3_length: 15; v_call: TRBV11-3; cdr3_aa: CASSTPGPNLYEQYF; cdr3_nt: TGTGCCAGCAGCACCCCCGGGCCCAACCTCTACGAGCAGTACTTC
d_call: TRBD1; j_call: TRBJ1-1; clone_size: -; cdr3_length: 14; v_call: TRBV2; cdr3_aa: CASSPTGEDTEAFF; cdr3_nt: TGTGCCAGCAGTCCGACAGGGGAAGACACTGAAGCTTTCTTT
d_call: -; j_call: TRBJ2-1; clone_size: -; cdr3_length: 15; v_call: TRBV19; cdr3_aa: CASSMGESSYNEQFF; cdr3_nt: TGTGCCAGTAGTATGGGTGAAAGCTCCTACAATGAGCAGTTCTTC
d_call: -; j_call: TRBJ2-7; clone_size: many; cdr3_length: 12; v_call: TRBV28; cdr3_aa: CASTPSVSEQYF; cdr3_nt: TGTGCCAGCACCCCCTCGGTAAGCGAGCAGTACTTC
d_call: -; j_call: TRBJ2-2; clone_size: -; cdr3_length: 14; v_call: TRBV2; cdr3_aa: CASRNGTRGGELFF; cdr3_nt: TGTGCCAGCAGAAATGGGACCAGAGGCGGGGAGCTGTTTTTT
d_call: TRBD2; j_call: TRBJ2-7; clone_size: few; cdr3_length: 17; v_call: TRBV4-1; cdr3_aa: CASSPRAPSGLTYEQYF; cdr3_nt: TGCGCCAGCAGCCCCCGAGCCCCTAGCGGACTAACCTACGAGCAGTACTTC
d_call: TRBD2; j_call: TRBJ2-7; clone_size: many; cdr3_length: 19; v_call: TRBV20-1; cdr3_aa: CSARTSGTSGGTRGYEQYF; cdr3_nt: TGCAGTGCTAGAACCTCTGGGACTAGCGGGGGCACTCGGGGATACGAGCAGTACTTC
d_call: TRBD2; j_call: TRBJ2-1; clone_size: many; cdr3_length: 17; v_call: TRBV18; cdr3_aa: CASSPRPLAGLYNEQFF; cdr3_nt: TGTGCCAGCTCACCACGGCCACTAGCGGGACTATACAATGAGCAGTTCTTC
d_call: -; j_call: TRBJ1-5; clone_size: many; cdr3_length: 16; v_call: TRBV2; cdr3_aa: CASRAGTYQTNQPQHF; cdr3_nt: TGTGCCAGCAGGGCCGGGACATACCAGACTAATCAGCCCCAGCATTTT
d_call: -; j_call: TRBJ1-5; clone_size: many; cdr3_length: 13; v_call: TRBV28; cdr3_aa: CATTGPFPQPQHF; cdr3_nt: TGTGCCACTACGGGACCGTTCCCTCAGCCCCAGCATTTT
d_call: TRBD2; j_call: TRBJ2-1; clone_size: few; cdr3_length: 14; v_call: TRBV19; cdr3_aa: CASSISSGGNEQFF; cdr3_nt: TGTGCCAGTAGTATCAGTAGCGGGGGAAATGAGCAGTTCTTC
d_call: TRBD1; j_call: TRBJ2-7; clone_size: many; cdr3_length: 16; v_call: TRBV18; cdr3_aa: CASSPRSQGVSYEQYF; cdr3_nt: TGTGCCAGCTCACCACGGTCCCAGGGGGTCTCCTACGAGCAGTACTTC
d_call: TRBD1; j_call: TRBJ1-2; clone_size: -; cdr3_length: 14; v_call: TRBV7-2; cdr3_aa: CASSNPGQGAGYTF; cdr3_nt: TGTGCCAGCAGCAACCCGGGACAGGGGGCCGGCTACACCTTC
d_call: -; j_call: TRBJ2-7; clone_size: many; cdr3_length: 17; v_call: TRBV27; cdr3_aa: CASSHRPRGQLLYEQYF; cdr3_nt: TGTGCCAGCAGTCACCGGCCCCGCGGGCAGCTACTCTACGAGCAGTACTTC
d_call: TRBD2; j_call: TRBJ2-2; clone_size: -; cdr3_length: 15; v_call: TRBV2; cdr3_aa: CASSQRTSGSGELFF; cdr3_nt: TGTGCCAGCAGCCAAAGGACTAGCGGCTCCGGGGAGCTGTTTTTT
d_call: -; j_call: TRBJ2-5; clone_size: many; cdr3_length: 15; v_call: TRBV30; cdr3_aa: CAWSSGRQGQETQYF; cdr3_nt: TGTGCCTGGAGTTCGGGGAGGCAGGGGCAAGAGACCCAGTACTTC
d_call: -; j_call: TRBJ1-4; clone_size: many; cdr3_length: 16; v_call: TRBV2; cdr3_aa: CANSYRELATNEKLFF; cdr3_nt: TGTGCCAACAGCTACAGGGAACTTGCAACTAATGAAAAACTGTTTTTT
d_call: -; j_call: TRBJ1-6; clone_size: many; cdr3_length: 17; v_call: TRBV5-1; cdr3_aa: CASSLVLGDSGNSPLHF; cdr3_nt: TGCGCCAGCAGCTTAGTTTTGGGGGACTCCGGGAATTCACCCCTCCACTTT